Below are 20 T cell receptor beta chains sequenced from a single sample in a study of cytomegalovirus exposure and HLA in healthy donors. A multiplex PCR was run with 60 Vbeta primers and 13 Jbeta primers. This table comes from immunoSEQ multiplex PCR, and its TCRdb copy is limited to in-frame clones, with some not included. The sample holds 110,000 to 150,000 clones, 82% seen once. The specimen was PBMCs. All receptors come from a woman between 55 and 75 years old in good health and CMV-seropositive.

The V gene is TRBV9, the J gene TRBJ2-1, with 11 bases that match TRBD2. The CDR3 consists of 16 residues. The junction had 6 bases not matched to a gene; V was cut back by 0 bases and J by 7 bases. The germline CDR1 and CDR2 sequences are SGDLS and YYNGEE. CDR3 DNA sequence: TGTGCCAGCAGCGTAGCTCCGGGACTAGCGGATAATGAGCAGTTCTTC. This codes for CASSVAPGLADNEQFF. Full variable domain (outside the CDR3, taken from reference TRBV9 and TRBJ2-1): DSGVTQTPKHLITATGQRVTLRCSPRSGDLSVYWYQQSLDQGLQFLIQYYNGEERAKGNILERFSAQQFPDLHSELNLSSLELGDSALYFCASSVAPGLADNEQFFGPGTRLTVL.

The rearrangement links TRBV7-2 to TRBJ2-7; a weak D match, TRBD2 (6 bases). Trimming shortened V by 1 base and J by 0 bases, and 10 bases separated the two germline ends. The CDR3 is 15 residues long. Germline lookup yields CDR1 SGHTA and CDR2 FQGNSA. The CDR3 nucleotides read TGTGCCAGCAGCTTAGTAGCGGTGACCTCCTACGAGCAGTACTTC. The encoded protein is CASSLVAVTSYEQYF.

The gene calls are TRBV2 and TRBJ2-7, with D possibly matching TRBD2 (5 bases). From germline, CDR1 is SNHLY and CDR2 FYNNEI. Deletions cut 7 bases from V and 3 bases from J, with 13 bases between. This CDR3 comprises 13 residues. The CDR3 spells CASNPAASYEQYF. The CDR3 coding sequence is TGTGCCAGCAACCCAGCGGCTAGCTACGAGCAGTACTTC.

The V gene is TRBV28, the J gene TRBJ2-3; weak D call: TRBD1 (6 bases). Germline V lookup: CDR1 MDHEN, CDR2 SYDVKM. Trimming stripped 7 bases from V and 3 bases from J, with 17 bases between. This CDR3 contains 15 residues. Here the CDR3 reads CASTTGTLRTDTQYF. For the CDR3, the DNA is TGTGCCAGCACGACCGGGACATTGAGAACAGATACGCAGTATTTT.

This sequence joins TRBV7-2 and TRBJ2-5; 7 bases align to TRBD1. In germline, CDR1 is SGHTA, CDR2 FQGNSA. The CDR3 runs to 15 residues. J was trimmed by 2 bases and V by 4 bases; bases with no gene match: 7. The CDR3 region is CASSSQGLPQETQYF. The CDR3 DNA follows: TGTGCCAGCAGCTCACAGGGGCTCCCACAAGAGACCCAGTACTTC.

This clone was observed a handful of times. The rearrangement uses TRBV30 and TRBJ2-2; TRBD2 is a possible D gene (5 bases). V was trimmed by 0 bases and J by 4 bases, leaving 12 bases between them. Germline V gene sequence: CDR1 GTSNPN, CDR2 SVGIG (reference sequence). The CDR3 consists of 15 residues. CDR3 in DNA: TGTGCCTGGAGTGTCTTCGGGAACCCCACCGGGGAGCTGTTTTTT. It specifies CAWSVFGNPTGELFF.

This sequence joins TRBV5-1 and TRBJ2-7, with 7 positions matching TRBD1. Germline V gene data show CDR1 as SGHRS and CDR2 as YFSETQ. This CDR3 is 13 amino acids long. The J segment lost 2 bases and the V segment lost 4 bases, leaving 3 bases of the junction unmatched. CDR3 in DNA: TGCGCCAGCAGCATTGACAGGGCCTACGAGCAGTACTTC. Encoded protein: CASSIDRAYEQYF. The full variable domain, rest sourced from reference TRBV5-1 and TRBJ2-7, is KAGVTQTPRYLIKTRGQQVTLSCSPISGHRSVSWYQQTPGQGLQFLFEYFSETQRNKGNFPGRFSGRQFSNSRSEMNVSTLELGDSALYLCASSIDRAYEQYFGPGTRLTVT.

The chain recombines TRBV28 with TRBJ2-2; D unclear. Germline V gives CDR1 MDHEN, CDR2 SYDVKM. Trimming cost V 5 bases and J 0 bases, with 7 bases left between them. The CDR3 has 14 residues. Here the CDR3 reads CASSPRANTGELFF. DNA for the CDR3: TGTGCCAGCAGTCCTCGGGCGAACACCGGGGAGCTGTTTTTT.

In DNA form, the CDR3 reads TGTGCCAGCAGCAATTATCCGGGAGGCAACTCCTACGAGCAGTACTTC. As protein: CASSNYPGGNSYEQYF. The chain joins TRBV7-6 to TRBJ2-7; 7 bases are shared with TRBD2. After removal of 5 bases from V and 0 bases from J, the junction contained 10 bases not matched to a gene. Per germline, CDR1 SGHVS and CDR2 FNYEAQ. This CDR3 contains 16 residues.

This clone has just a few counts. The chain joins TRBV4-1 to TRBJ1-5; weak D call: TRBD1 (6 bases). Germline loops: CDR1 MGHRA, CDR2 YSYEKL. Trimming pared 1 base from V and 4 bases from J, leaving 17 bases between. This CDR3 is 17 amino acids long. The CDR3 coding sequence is TGCGCCAGCAGCCAAGGATCCAGGACAGCCAGTAATCAGCCCCAGCATTTT. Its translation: CASSQGSRTASNQPQHF.

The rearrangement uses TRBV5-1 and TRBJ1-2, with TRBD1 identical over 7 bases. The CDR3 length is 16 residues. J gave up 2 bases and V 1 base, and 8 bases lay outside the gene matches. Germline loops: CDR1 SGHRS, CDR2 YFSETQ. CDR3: CASSLISGGRNYGYTF. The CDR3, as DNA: TGCGCCAGCAGCTTGATTTCAGGGGGGCGAAACTATGGCTACACCTTC.

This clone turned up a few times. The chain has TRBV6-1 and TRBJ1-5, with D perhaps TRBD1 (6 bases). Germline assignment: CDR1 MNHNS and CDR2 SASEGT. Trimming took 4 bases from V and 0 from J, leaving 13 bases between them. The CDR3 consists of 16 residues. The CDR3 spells CASSAKGQASNQPQHF. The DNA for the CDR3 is TGTGCCAGCAGTGCGAAGGGACAAGCTAGCAATCAGCCCCAGCATTTT.

CDR3 in amino acids: CASSGRAGDVDTQYF. Here the CDR3 DNA reads TGCGCCAGCAGCGGGAGAGCGGGAGATGTCGATACGCAGTATTTT. V and J are TRBV5-1 and TRBJ2-3, with TRBD2 identical over 8 bases. Per germline, CDR1 SGHRS and CDR2 YFSETQ. V lost 4 bases and J lost 6; bases outside the gene matches: 10. The CDR3 extends over 15 amino acids.

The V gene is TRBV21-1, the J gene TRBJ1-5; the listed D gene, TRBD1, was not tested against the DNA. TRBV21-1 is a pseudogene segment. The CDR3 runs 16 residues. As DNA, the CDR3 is TGTGCCAGCAGCAACCACAGGGGGCGCAGCAATCAGCCCCAGCATTTT. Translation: CASSNHRGRSNQPQHF.

As DNA, the CDR3 is TGTGCCAGTAGTATTGTGGTCTTTAGAGAGCAGTACTTC. Encoded protein: CASSIVVFREQYF. V is TRBV19 and J is TRBJ2-7; D call uncertain. Germline-derived CDR1 and CDR2 are LNHDA and SQIVND (reference sequence). The V and J ends lost 3 bases and 7 bases respectively, with 13 bases between them. The CDR3 has 13 residues.

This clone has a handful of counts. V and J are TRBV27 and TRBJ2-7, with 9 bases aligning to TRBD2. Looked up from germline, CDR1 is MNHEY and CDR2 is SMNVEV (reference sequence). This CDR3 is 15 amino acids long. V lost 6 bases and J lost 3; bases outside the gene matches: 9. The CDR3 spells CASRPGLALNYEQYF. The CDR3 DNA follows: TGTGCCAGCAGACCAGGACTAGCGCTCAACTACGAGCAGTACTTC.

The CDR3 is CTSSQRVGGSDTEAFF. In nucleotides, the CDR3 is TGCACCAGCAGCCAAAGGGTGGGGGGATCGGACACTGAAGCTTTCTTT. The V call is TRBV1, the J call TRBJ1-1. TRBV1 corresponds to a pseudogene. This CDR3 is 16 amino acids long.

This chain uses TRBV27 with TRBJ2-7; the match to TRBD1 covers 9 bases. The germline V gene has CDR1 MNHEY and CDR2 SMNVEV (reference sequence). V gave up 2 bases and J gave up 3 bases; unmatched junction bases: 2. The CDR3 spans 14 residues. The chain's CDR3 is CASSLRTGDYEQYF. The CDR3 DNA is TGTGCCAGCAGTTTACGGACAGGGGACTACGAGCAGTACTTC.

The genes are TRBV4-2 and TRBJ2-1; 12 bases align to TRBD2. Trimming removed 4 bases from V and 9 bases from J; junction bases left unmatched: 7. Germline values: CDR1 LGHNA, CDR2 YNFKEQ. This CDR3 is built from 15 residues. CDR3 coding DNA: TGTGCCAGCAGCCCAAGACTAGCGGGAGTTAGTGAGCAGTTCTTC. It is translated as CASSPRLAGVSEQFF.

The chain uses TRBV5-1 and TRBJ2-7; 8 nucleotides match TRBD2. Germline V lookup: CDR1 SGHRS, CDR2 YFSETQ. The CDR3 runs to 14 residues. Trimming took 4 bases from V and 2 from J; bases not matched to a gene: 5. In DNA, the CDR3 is TGCGCCAGCAGCATCACTAGCGGTACCTACGAGCAGTACTTC. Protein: CASSITSGTYEQYF.